This T cell receptor beta chain was profiled in a study of blood T cell repertoires in COVID-19. Background on the study: Whether acute or convalescent, the COVID-19 samples came from the United States, Italy and Spain. PBMCs, B-cell-depleted T cells, or T cells were the source of the cDNA or gDNA that made up the material.

Seattle patients were enrolled during active infection and followed longitudinally. CDR1 is LNHDA, CDR2 SQIVND, per germline (reference sequence). J was trimmed by 7 bases and V by 6 bases; bases with no gene match: 8. The CDR3 contains 13 residues. Original data processing: How many nucleated cells were present was estimated from reference gene primer amplification. Data came from immunoSEQ multiplex PCR; TCRdb stores just in-frame clones and leaves some out. The V and J calls and clone size were taken over from that table, and D and trimming were inferred from the DNA. The sample has a few hundred thousand clones; 91% are singletons.

The chain recombines TRBV19 with TRBJ1-2; 7 nucleotides match TRBD1. Material for sequencing was peripheral blood. This clonotype was sampled from a person aged 18 to 30 with COVID-19, enrolled during active disease. Here the CDR3 reads CASSLTGDRGYTF. The CDR3 nucleotides are TGTGCCAGTAGCCTTACAGGGGACCGTGGCTACACCTTC.